A single sample gave rise to the 10 T cell receptor beta chains below, sequenced in a study of T cells in tuberculosis. The repertoire was sequenced with immunoSEQ multiplex PCR; TCRdb's copy has only in-frame clones and lacks some. This sample has tens of thousands of clones, with 80% to 90% found just once. The sequencing input was PBMCs. The receptor source for this set is a donor under 30 with latent tuberculosis or without tuberculosis infection.

The chain is built from TRBV5-1 and TRBJ1-4; 8 positions match TRBD1. Germline assignment: CDR1 SGHRS and CDR2 YFSETQ. The CDR3 contains 16 residues. J gave up 0 bases and V 4 bases, and 5 bases lay outside the gene matches. The CDR3: CASSPQGESTNEKLFF. DNA for the CDR3: TGCGCCAGCAGCCCACAGGGGGAATCAACTAATGAAAAACTGTTTTTT.

This clone is medium-sized. The chain recombines TRBV18 with TRBJ1-2; D is uncertain. Germline V gene lookup returns CDR1 KGHSH and CDR2 LQKENI. V lost 5 bases and J 7 bases, leaving 8 bases between the germline ends. The CDR3 loop spans 11 amino acids. The CDR3 here is CASSSEVGYTF. The CDR3 nucleotides are TGTGCCAGCTCATCGGAGGTTGGCTACACCTTC.

The chain uses TRBV7-2 and TRBJ2-2; D possibly corresponds to TRBD2 (5 bases). CDR3 length: 13 residues. V lost 1 base to trimming and J lost 7 bases, with 7 bases between them. Germline V gene sequence: CDR1 SGHTA, CDR2 FQGNSA. The CDR3 nucleotides are TGTGCCAGCAGCTTAGAGCGGAGCGGGGAGCTGTTTTTT. It specifies CASSLERSGELFF.

The chain combines TRBV27 with TRBJ2-6; D ambiguous. From germline, CDR1 is MNHEY and CDR2 SMNVEV (reference sequence). CDR3 length: 16 residues. V dropped 4 bases and J dropped 0 bases, with 10 bases sitting between them. Written as DNA, the CDR3 is TGTGCCAGCAGTTCCCGTTGGAGCTCTGGGGCCAACGTCCTGACTTTC. Residues: CASSSRWSSGANVLTF.

The rearrangement joins TRBV6-5 to TRBJ2-3, with 8 bases matching TRBD1. V was pared by 6 bases and J by 0 bases, with 5 bases of the junction left unmatched. Germline-derived CDR1 and CDR2 are MNHEY and SVGAGI. The CDR3 consists of 15 residues. The CDR3 protein is CASSRGQGSTDTQYF. The DNA for the CDR3 is TGTGCCAGCAGCCGCGGACAGGGCAGCACAGATACGCAGTATTTT.

CDR3 DNA: TGCAGCGCCCTCGAGGACAGCACCTACGAGCAGTACTTC. Protein: CSALEDSTYEQYF. The genes are TRBV29-1 and TRBJ2-7, with D perhaps matching TRBD1 (6 bases). Trimming stripped 7 bases from V and 2 bases from J, with 15 bases between. Germline V gene lookup returns CDR1 SQVTM and CDR2 ANQGSEA. The CDR3 consists of 13 residues.

This chain links TRBV19 with TRBJ2-6; the D is unclear. V lost 11 bases to trimming and J lost 4 bases, with 21 bases between them. Germline CDR1 reads LNHDA; CDR2 reads SQIVND (reference sequence). CDR3 length: 16 residues. In DNA, the CDR3 is TGTGCCTCAAAATTAAGTAGTGTAACCGGGGCCAACGTCCTGACTTTC. It is translated as CASKLSSVTGANVLTF. Complete variable domain (other parts from reference TRBV19 and TRBJ2-6): DGGITQSPKYLFRKEGQNVTLSCEQNLNHDAMYWYRQDPGQGLRLIYYSQIVNDFQKGDIAEGYSVSREKKESFPLTVTSAQKNPTAFYLCASKLSSVTGANVLTFGAGSRLTVL.

The rearrangement uses TRBV19 and TRBJ2-3, with a weak D call TRBD2 (7 bases). CDR1 LNHDA and CDR2 SQIVND come from the germline V gene (reference sequence). This CDR3 comprises 15 residues. Trimming cost V 1 base and J 3 bases, with 11 bases left between them. The CDR3 DNA follows: TGTGCCAGTAGTATAGCGGGGGGCCGGACAGATACGCAGTATTTT. Amino acid sequence: CASSIAGGRTDTQYF. The full variable domain, completed using reference TRBV19 and TRBJ2-3, is DGGITQSPKYLFRKEGQNVTLSCEQNLNHDAMYWYRQDPGQGLRLIYYSQIVNDFQKGDIAEGYSVSREKKESFPLTVTSAQKNPTAFYLCASSIAGGRTDTQYFGPGTRLTVL.

This clone was detected once. V is TRBV9 and J is TRBJ1-1, with 7 bases identical to TRBD1. Germline CDR1 reads SGDLS; CDR2 reads YYNGEE. CDR3 size: 15 residues. Losses at the gene ends were 0 bases for V and 2 bases for J; bases not matched to a gene: 4. The CDR3 loop is CASSVGWDSNTEAFF. Here the CDR3 DNA reads TGTGCCAGCAGCGTAGGGTGGGACAGTAACACTGAAGCTTTCTTT.

This chain joins TRBV7-2 and TRBJ2-1, with 11 bases fitting TRBD2. This CDR3 is 15 amino acids long. After removal of 5 bases from V and 4 bases from J, the junction contained 4 bases not matched to a gene. From germline, CDR1 is SGHTA and CDR2 FQGNSA. CDR3 residues: CASSRVAGGYNEQFF. The DNA for the CDR3 is TGTGCCAGCAGCCGCGTAGCGGGGGGGTACAATGAGCAGTTCTTC.